These 13 T cell receptor beta chains share one sample of origin, sequenced in a study of metastatic and nonmetastatic thyroid tumors. There were no patients who had received any treatment before thyroid surgery. From the PCR reads, TCRdb re-called clones with MiXCR. The sample holds 46,000 or so clones, under 20% seen once. Specimen: blood. The receptors come from a female donor with papillary thyroid cancer or a benign thyroid nodule (not recorded which). Some clones in this sample may be carry-over from other donors' samples.

The chain recombines TRBV5-1 with TRBJ1-1; the D gene is possibly TRBD1 (6 bases). This CDR3 region has 13 residues. CDR1 is SGHRS and CDR2 is YFSETQ in the germline V gene. Trimming pared 3 bases from V and 8 bases from J, leaving 14 bases between. CDR3 in amino acids: CASSWLQGEEAFF. For the CDR3, the DNA is TGCGCCAGCAGCTGGCTACAGGGTGAGGAAGCTTTCTTT.

Of note for this clone: One end of the junction is discordant with germline, which a read error may explain. CDR3 sequence reads: CASSLVWGMGGYTF. The CDR3 DNA follows: TGTGCAAGCAGTTTAGTTTGGGGGATGGGAGGCTACACCTTC. The chain is built from TRBV27 and TRBJ1-2; maybe TRBD1 (5 bases). CDR3 size: 14 residues. Germline loops: CDR1 MNHEY, CDR2 SMNVEV (reference sequence).

A remark on this clone: A much larger clone lies a single base off, so this may be a read error. The sample carries other DNA sequences with the same CDR3. The rearrangement uses TRBV5-1 and TRBJ2-3; 12 bases map to TRBD1. Germline V gene lookup returns CDR1 SGHRS and CDR2 YFSETQ. Trimming took 5 bases from V and 5 from J; bases not matched to a gene: 9. CDR3 length: 16 residues. CDR3 loop: CASRLPGQGAGDTQYF. The CDR3 DNA reads as TGCGCCAGCAGACTACCGGGACAGGGGGCAGGAGATACGCAGTATTTT.

The chain couples TRBV19 to TRBJ1-4; no firm D call. The ends were cut back, 3 bases at V and 5 bases at J, with 19 bases in the middle. The CDR3 totals 17 residues. CDR1 and CDR2 from the germline V gene are LNHDA and SQIVND (reference sequence). The CDR3 loop reads CASSISGPEPKNEKLFF. CDR3 in DNA: TGTGCCAGTAGTATTTCCGGGCCCGAGCCGAAGAATGAAAAACTGTTTTTT.

This clone was seen only a few times. The chain couples TRBV2 to TRBJ2-3; a possible D gene is TRBD2 (6 bases). The CDR3 contains 15 residues. Trimming stripped 6 bases from V and 0 bases from J, with 13 bases between. Germline CDR1 SNHLY, CDR2 FYNNEI. Here the CDR3 DNA reads TGTGCCAGCAGAGTTGCGGGGACTAGCACAGATACGCAGTATTTT. It is translated as CASRVAGTSTDTQYF.

This clone came up many times. The V call is TRBV5-6, the J call TRBJ1-5; D is uncertain. This CDR3 comprises 14 residues. V shed 4 bases and J shed 4 bases, with 12 bases lying between them. Germline-derived CDR1 and CDR2 are SGHDT and YYEEEE. CDR3 region: CASSLGRNNQPQHF. The CDR3 DNA sequence: TGTGCCAGCAGCCTTGGACGGAATAATCAGCCCCAGCATTTT.

As regards this clone: No conserved phenylalanine or tryptophan is present at the end of the CDR3, so a read error is the likely explanation. The DNA is omitted, as the CDR3 cannot be located on it reliably, and the CDR3 follows TCRdb's listing. The CDR3: CASSPIRSVHPSTLGM. The V gene is TRBV28, the J gene TRBJ1-1. The CDR3 extends over 16 residues, inclusive of both ends. Germline V gene data show CDR1 as MDHEN and CDR2 as SYDVKM.

This clone occurred once. Germline and junction disagree at one end, which may indicate a read error. CDR3 bases: TGCAGCGCTAGACCGGTTGTTCAGCCCCAGCATTTT. Protein sequence: CSARPVVQPQHF. The chain is built from TRBV20-1 and TRBJ1-5; D gene unclear. The germline V gene has CDR1 DFQATT and CDR2 SNEGSKA (reference sequence). The CDR3 covers 12 residues.

This clone was counted between two and nine times. This chain joins TRBV19 and TRBJ1-1; D is possibly TRBD1 (5 bases). Germline V lookup: CDR1 LNHDA, CDR2 SQIVND (reference sequence). This CDR3 contains 12 residues. The ends were cut back, 5 bases at V and 8 bases at J, with 12 bases in the middle. The CDR3 loop is CASSARGQEAFF. The CDR3 DNA is TGTGCCAGTAGTGCCCGGGGCCAGGAAGCTTTCTTT.

This clone was detected only a few times. This chain uses TRBV19 with TRBJ2-2; D might be TRBD1 (6 bases). CDR1 LNHDA and CDR2 SQIVND come from the germline V gene (reference sequence). CDR3 size: 14 residues. V was trimmed by 1 base and J by 7 bases, leaving 10 bases between them. CDR3 DNA sequence: TGTGCCAGTAGTATAGCATCAGGGGACGGGGAGCTGTTTTTT. Translating gives CASSIASGDGELFF.

This clone was recorded many times. The chain uses TRBV5-1 and TRBJ2-7; the match to TRBD2 covers 9 bases. Germline lookup yields CDR1 SGHRS and CDR2 YFSETQ. After removal of 5 bases from V and 0 bases from J, the junction contained 9 bases not matched to a gene. There are 16 residues in the CDR3. The CDR3 reads CASRPSPGLASYEQYF. As DNA, the CDR3 is TGCGCCAGCAGGCCATCTCCGGGACTAGCCTCCTACGAGCAGTACTTC. The full variable domain, rest sourced from reference TRBV5-1 and TRBJ2-7, is KAGVTQTPRYLIKTRGQQVTLSCSPISGHRSVSWYQQTPGQGLQFLFEYFSETQRNKGNFPGRFSGRQFSNSRSEMNVSTLELGDSALYLCASRPSPGLASYEQYFGPGTRLTVT.

This clone was observed many times. The chain joins TRBV30 to TRBJ1-3; the D is unclear. Trimming removed 4 bases at V and 2 bases at J, with 15 bases between. The CDR3 length is 15 residues. CDR1 and CDR2 (germline): GTSNPN, SVGIG (reference sequence). This chain's CDR3 is CAWNGVGRTGNTIYF. Written as DNA, the CDR3 is TGTGCCTGGAACGGTGTGGGCAGAACTGGAAACACCATATATTTT.

Here the CDR3 reads CASSQPLQGPGNTIYF. The CDR3 DNA follows: TGCGCCAGCAGCCAACCGCTCCAGGGGCCGGGAAACACCATATATTTT. The rearrangement links TRBV4-1 to TRBJ1-3; tentative D call: TRBD1 (6 bases). Trimming took off 2 bases at V and 4 bases at J, with 15 bases between the two ends. Germline CDR1 and CDR2: MGHRA and YSYEKL. The CDR3 is 16 residues long.